This T cell receptor (beta chain) was identified during a study of blood T cells in healthy people across ages. Each of the donors had 8 to 10 milliliters of peripheral blood drawn into EDTA-treated Vacutainer tubes. Germline-derived CDR1 and CDR2 are SGHTA and FQGNSA. The V gene end was trimmed by 5 bases and the J gene end by 7 bases; junction bases not matched to a gene: 10. The CDR3 has 15 residues. Broader study findings: Expanded clonotype changes were possibly confounded by unknown donor CMV status. Long-lived and aged donors differed, with more naive CD4+ cells and higher diversity in the long-lived.

Then a second PCR, running roughly 7 to 11 cycles, was carried out with a sample-barcoded 5' primer and a J-beta primer mix. With 12 random nucleotides, a template-switch adaptor tagged each individual cDNA molecule. TCRdb fed the 5' RACE reads into MiXCR, producing one record per CDR3 protein. This table has some 780,000 distinct CDR3 sequences, about 61% appearing once. To note about this clonotype: The antigen remains unidentified.

The clonotype was recovered from a man aged 40-50 years in good health. The chain joins TRBV7-2 to TRBJ2-7; 11 nucleotides align to TRBD2. Sequenced input: blood. The CDR3 sequence: CASSPSSGGYWEQYF. The CDR3 coding sequence is TGTGCCAGCAGCCCCTCTAGCGGGGGGTACTGGGAGCAGTACTTC.